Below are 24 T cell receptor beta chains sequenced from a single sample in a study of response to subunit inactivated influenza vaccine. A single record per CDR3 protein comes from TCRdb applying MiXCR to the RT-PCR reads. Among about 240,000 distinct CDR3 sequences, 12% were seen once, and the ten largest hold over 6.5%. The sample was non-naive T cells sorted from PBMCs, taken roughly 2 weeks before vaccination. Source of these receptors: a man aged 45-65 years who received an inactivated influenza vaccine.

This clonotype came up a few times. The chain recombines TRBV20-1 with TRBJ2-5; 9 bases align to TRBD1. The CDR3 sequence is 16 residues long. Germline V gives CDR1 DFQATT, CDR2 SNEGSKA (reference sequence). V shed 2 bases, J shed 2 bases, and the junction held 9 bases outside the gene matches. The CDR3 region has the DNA TGCAGTGCTAGAAAATGGTGGGACAGGGAGCAAGAGACCCAGTACTTC. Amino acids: CSARKWWDREQETQYF.

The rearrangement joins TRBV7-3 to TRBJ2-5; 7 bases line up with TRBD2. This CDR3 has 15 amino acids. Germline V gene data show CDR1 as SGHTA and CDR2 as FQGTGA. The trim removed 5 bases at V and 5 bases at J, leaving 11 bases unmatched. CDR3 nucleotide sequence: TGTGCCAGCAGCCAAACTAGCGCGAGTATGGAGACCCAGTACTTC. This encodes CASSQTSASMETQYF.

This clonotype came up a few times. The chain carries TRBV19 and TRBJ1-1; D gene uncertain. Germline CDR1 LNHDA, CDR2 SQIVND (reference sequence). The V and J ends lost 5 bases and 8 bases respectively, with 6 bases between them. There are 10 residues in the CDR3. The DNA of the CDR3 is TGTGCCAGTAGTGCAGCGGAAGCTTTCTTT. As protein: CASSAAEAFF. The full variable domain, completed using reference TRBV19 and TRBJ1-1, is DGGITQSPKYLFRKEGQNVTLSCEQNLNHDAMYWYRQDPGQGLRLIYYSQIVNDFQKGDIAEGYSVSREKKESFPLTVTSAQKNPTAFYLCASSAAEAFFGQGTRLTVV.

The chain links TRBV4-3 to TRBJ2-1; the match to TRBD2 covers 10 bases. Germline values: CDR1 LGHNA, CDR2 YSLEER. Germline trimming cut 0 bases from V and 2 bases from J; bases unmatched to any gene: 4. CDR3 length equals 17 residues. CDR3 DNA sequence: TGCGCCAGCAGCCAAGATCCGCTAGCGGGGGCCTACAATGAGCAGTTCTTC. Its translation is CASSQDPLAGAYNEQFF.

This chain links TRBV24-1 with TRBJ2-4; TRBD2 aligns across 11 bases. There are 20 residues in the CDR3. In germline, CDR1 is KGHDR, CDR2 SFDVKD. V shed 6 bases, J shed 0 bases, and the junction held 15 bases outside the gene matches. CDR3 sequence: CATSWGRGTSGTLAKNIQYF. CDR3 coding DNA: TGTGCCACCAGTTGGGGCCGGGGGACTAGCGGAACACTAGCCAAAAACATTCAGTACTTC.

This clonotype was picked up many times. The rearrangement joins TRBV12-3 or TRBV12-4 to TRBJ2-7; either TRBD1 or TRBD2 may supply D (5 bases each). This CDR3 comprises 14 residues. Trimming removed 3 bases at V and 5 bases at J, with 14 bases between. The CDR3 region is CASSFRDLGNEQYF. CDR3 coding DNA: TGTGCCAGCAGTTTCCGGGACCTCGGGAACGAGCAGTACTTC.

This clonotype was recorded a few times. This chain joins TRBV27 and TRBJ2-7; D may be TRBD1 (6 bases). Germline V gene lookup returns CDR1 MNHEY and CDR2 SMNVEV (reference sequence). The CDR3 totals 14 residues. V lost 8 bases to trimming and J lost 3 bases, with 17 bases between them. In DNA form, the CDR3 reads TGTGCCAGCGGGCAGGGGTCCCCAGGCTACGAGCAGTACTTC. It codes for CASGQGSPGYEQYF.

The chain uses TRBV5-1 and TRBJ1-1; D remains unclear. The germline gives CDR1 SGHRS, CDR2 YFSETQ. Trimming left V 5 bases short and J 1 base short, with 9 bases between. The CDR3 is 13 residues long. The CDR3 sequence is CASSYDRNTEAFF. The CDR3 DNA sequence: TGCGCCAGCAGTTACGACCGGAACACTGAAGCTTTCTTT.

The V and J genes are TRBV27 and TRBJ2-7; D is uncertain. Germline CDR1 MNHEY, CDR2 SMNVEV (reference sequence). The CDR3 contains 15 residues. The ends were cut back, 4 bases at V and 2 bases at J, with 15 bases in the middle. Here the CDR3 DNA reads TGTGCCAGCAGTTCCACCCCAGTACAACCCTACGAGCAGTACTTC. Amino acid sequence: CASSSTPVQPYEQYF.

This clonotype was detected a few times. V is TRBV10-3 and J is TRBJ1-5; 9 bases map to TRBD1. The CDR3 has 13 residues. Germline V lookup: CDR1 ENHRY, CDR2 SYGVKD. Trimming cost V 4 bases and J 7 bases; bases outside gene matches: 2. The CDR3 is CAISVDRGQPQHF. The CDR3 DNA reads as TGTGCCATCAGTGTGGACAGGGGCCAGCCCCAGCATTTT.

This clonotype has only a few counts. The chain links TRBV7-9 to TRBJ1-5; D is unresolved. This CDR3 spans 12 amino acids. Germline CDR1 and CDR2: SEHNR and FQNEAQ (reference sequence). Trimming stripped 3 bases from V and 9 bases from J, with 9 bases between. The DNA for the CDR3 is TGTGCCAGCAGCTTCGTCGGATCGCCCCAGCATTTT. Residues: CASSFVGSPQHF.

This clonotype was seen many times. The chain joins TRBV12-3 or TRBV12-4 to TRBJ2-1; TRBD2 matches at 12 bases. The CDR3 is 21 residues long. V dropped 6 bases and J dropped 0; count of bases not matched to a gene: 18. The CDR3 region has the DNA TGTGCCAGCAGGTCAGCCCCCGGGACTAGCGGGCCACGGAGCTCCTACAATGAGCAGTTCTTC. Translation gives CASRSAPGTSGPRSSYNEQFF.

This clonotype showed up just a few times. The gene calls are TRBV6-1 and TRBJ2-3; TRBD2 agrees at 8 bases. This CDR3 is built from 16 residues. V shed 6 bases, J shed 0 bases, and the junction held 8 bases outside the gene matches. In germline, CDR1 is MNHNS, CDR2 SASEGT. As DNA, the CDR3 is TGTGCCAGCAGAGGCGGGAGGTTTAGTAGCACAGATACGCAGTATTTT. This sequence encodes CASRGGRFSSTDTQYF.

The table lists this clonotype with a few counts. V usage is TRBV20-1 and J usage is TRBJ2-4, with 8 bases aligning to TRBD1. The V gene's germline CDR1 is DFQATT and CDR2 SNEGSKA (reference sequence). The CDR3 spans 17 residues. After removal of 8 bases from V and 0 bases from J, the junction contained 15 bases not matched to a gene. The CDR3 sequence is CSTRWTGRVLAKNIQYF. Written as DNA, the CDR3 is TGCAGTACGAGATGGACAGGGCGAGTCCTAGCCAAAAACATTCAGTACTTC.

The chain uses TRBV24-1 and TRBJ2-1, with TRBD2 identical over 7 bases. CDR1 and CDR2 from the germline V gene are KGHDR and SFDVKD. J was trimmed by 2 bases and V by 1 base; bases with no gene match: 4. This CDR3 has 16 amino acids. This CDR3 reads CATSDLVAGAYNEQFF. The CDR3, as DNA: TGTGCCACCAGTGATTTAGTCGCGGGGGCCTACAATGAGCAGTTCTTC.

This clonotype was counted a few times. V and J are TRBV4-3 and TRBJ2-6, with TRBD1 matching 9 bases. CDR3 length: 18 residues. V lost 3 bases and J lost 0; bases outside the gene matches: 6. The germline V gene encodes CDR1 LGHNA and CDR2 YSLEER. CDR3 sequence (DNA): TGCGCCAGCAGCCAGCCGGGACAGGGAGTCTCTGGGGCCAACGTCCTGACTTTC. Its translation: CASSQPGQGVSGANVLTF.

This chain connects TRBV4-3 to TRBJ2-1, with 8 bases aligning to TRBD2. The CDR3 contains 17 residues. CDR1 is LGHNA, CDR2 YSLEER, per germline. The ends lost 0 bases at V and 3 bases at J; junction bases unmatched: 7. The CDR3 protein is CASSQDLASGHYNEQFF. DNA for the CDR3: TGCGCCAGCAGCCAAGATCTCGCTAGCGGGCACTACAATGAGCAGTTCTTC.

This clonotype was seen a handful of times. The CDR3 sequence: CASRGQGSQPQHF. The CDR3 nucleotides read TGTGCCAGCAGGGGACAGGGAAGTCAGCCCCAGCATTTT. The chain has TRBV6-1 and TRBJ1-5; 9 positions agree with TRBD1. Per germline, CDR1 MNHNS and CDR2 SASEGT. CDR3 length equals 13 residues. Trimming removed 6 bases from V and 6 bases from J; junction bases left unmatched: 3.

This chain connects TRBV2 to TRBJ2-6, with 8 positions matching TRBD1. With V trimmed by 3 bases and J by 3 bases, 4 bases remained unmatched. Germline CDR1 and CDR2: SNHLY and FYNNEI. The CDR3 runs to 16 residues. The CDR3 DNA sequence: TGTGCCAGCAGTGAGTCAGGGGGCAGTGGGGCCAACGTCCTGACTTTC. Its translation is CASSESGGSGANVLTF. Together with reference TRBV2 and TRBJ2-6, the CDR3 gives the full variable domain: EPEVTQTPSHQVTQMGQEVILRCVPISNHLYFYWYRQILGQKVEFLVSFYNNEISEKSEIFDDQFSVERPDGSNFTLKIRSTKLEDSAMYFCASSESGGSGANVLTFGAGSRLTVL.

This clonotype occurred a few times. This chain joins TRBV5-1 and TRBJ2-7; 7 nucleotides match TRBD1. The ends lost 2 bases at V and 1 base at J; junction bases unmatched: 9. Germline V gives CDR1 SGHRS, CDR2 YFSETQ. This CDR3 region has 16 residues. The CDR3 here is CASSLDTGTVSYEQYF. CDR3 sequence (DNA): TGCGCCAGCAGCTTAGACACCGGGACAGTGTCCTACGAGCAGTACTTC.

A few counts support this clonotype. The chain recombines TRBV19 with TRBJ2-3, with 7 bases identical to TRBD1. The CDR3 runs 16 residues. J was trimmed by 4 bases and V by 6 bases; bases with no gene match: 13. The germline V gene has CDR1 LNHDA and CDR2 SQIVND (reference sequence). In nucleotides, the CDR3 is TGTGCCAGTAGCGCCCCCCTGACAGGGTGGGCAGATACGCAGTATTTT. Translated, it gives CASSAPLTGWADTQYF.

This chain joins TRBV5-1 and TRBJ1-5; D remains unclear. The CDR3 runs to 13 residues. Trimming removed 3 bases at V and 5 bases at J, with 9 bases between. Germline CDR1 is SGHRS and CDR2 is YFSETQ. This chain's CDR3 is CASSSRPYQPQHF. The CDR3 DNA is TGCGCCAGCAGCTCCAGGCCTTATCAGCCCCAGCATTTT.

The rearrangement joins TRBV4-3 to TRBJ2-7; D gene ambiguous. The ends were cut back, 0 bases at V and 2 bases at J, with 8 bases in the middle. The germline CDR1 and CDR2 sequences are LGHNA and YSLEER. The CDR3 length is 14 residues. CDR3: CASSQDRTAYEQYF. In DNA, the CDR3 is TGCGCCAGCAGCCAAGATCGCACGGCCTACGAGCAGTACTTC.

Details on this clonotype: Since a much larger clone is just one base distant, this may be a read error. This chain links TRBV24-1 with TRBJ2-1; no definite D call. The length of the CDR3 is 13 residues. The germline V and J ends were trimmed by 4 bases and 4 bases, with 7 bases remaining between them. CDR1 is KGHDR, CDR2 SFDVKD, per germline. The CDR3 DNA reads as TGTGCCACCAGTGAGCACACTTACAATGAGCAGTTCTTC. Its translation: CATSEHTYNEQFF.